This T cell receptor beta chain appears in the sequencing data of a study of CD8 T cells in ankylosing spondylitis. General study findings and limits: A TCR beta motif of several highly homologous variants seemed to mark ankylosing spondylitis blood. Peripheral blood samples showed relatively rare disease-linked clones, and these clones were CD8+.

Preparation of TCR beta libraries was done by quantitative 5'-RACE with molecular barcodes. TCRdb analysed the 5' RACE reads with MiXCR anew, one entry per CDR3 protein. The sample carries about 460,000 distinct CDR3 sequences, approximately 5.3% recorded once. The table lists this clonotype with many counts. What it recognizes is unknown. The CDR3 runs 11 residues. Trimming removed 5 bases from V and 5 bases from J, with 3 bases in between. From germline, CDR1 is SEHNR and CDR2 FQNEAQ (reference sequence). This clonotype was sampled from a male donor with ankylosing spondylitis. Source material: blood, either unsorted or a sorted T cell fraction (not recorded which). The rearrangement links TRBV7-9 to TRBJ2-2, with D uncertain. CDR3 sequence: CASSRTGELFF. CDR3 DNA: TGTGCCAGCAGCCGGACCGGGGAGCTGTTTTTT. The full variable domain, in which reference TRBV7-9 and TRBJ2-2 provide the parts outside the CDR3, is DTGVSQNPRHKITKRGQNVTFRCDPISEHNRLYWYRQTLGQGPEFLTYFQNEAQLEKSRLLSDRFSAERPKGSFSTLEIQRTEQGDSAMYLCASSRTGELFFGEGSRLTVL.